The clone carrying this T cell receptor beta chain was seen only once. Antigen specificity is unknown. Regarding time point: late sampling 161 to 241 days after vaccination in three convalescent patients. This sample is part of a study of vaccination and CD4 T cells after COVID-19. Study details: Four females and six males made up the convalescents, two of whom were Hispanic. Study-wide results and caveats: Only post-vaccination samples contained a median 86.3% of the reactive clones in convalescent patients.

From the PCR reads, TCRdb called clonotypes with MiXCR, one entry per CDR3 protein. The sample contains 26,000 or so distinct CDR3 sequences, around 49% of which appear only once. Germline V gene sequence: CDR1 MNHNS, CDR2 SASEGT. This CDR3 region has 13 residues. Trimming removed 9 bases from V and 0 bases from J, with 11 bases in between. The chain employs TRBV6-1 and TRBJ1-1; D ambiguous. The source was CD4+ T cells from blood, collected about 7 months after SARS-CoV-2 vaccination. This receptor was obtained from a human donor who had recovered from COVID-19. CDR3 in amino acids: CASDHSMNTEAFF. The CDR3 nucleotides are TGTGCCAGTGATCACAGCATGAACACTGAAGCTTTCTTT.